The rows below give T cell receptor beta chains drawn from one sample of a study of T cell repertoires in aging, cancer and after chemotherapy. MiXCR, applied by TCRdb to the multiplex PCR reads, yields one record per CDR3 protein. The sample includes over a thousand distinct CDR3 sequences, 25% to 35% seen only once; the top ten take more than 25%. Sequencing used blood. These receptors originate from a human donor with a solid tumor. The donor label of this sample is uncertain. Each CDR3 is given with its conserved first and last residue. D genes are given only for firm matches. Not all rows give a size; the values are once, few, many and, for expanded clones, a class.

clone size	D gene	V gene	J gene	CDR3 DNA	CDR3 protein
NA	NA	TRBV6-4	TRBJ2-2	TGTGCCAGCAGTGAGGACTACACCGGGGAGCTGTTTTTT	CASSEDYTGELFF
few	NA	TRBV6-2/TRBV6-3	TRBJ2-3	TGTGCCAGCACCGAACCGACTAGTGCCTCAGATACGCAGTATTTT	CASTEPTSASDTQYF
NA	NA	TRBV10-3	TRBJ2-2	TGTGCCATCAGTGAGTCCCAGGGGGGCACCGGGGAGCTGTTTTTT	CAISESQGGTGELFF
NA	NA	TRBV5-1	TRBJ2-2	TGCGCCAGCATCAGAGGTATCGACACCGGGGAGCTGTTTTTT	CASIRGIDTGELFF
few	TRBD2	TRBV27	TRBJ2-3	TGTGCCAGCAGTCAGCTAGCGGGAGGGAGCACAGATACGCAGTATTTT	CASSQLAGGSTDTQYF
few	NA	TRBV6-5	TRBJ1-5	TGTGCCAGCAGTGAGACGGGGGACAATCAGCCCCAGCATTTT	CASSETGDNQPQHF
few	NA	TRBV6-1	TRBJ1-5	TGTGCCAGCAGTGACAGCCAGGGGTGGGAGCCCCAGCATTTT	CASSDSQGWEPQHF
large	NA	TRBV27	TRBJ2-7	TGTGCCAGCAGTACATCGAGGCCGGGGGTCGAGCAGTACTTC	CASSTSRPGVEQYF
NA	NA	TRBV7-7	TRBJ2-5	TGTGCCAGCAGCCCCAGGGTTGGGGAGACCCAGTACTTC	CASSPRVGETQYF
NA	NA	TRBV18	TRBJ1-4	TGTGCCAGCTCACCAAGGCGAGGCACTAATGAAAAACTGTTTTTT	CASSPRRGTNEKLFF
NA	NA	TRBV19	TRBJ2-3	TGTGCCAGTAGTATCCAGGGAAGCACAGATACGCAGTATTTT	CASSIQGSTDTQYF
few	NA	TRBV11-1	TRBJ1-1	TGTGCCAGCAGCCGACGGGGGGCGGATACTGAAGCTTTCTTT	CASSRRGADTEAFF
few	NA	TRBV28	TRBJ2-7	TGTGCCAGTCAACCAGGTTATGATTACGAGCAGTACTTC	CASQPGYDYEQYF
NA	NA	TRBV6-5	TRBJ1-3	TGTGCCATCAGTGTGGGGTTCTCTGGAAACACCATATATTTT	CAISVGFSGNTIYF
few	NA	TRBV7-9	TRBJ1-5	TGTGCCAGCAGCTTAGGCCGGGAGCAGCCCCAGCATTTT	CASSLGREQPQHF
large	TRBD1	TRBV28	TRBJ2-2	TGTGCCAGCAGTCACCTCACGACAGGGGCCACCGGGGAGCTGTTTTTT	CASSHLTTGATGELFF